These 26 T cell receptor beta chains were all obtained from the same sample, sequenced in a study of OX40 agonist ivuxolimab in advanced cancers. Clones were read by immunoSEQ multiplex PCR, and TCRdb kept only the in-frame ones, dropping some. This sample has approximately 49,000 clones, with 85% found just once. Sequencing used CD4+ or CD8+ T cells sorted from blood, obtained in a trial of the OX40 agonist ivuxolimab. The source of these receptors is an adult with an advanced solid tumor such as melanoma, head and neck, liver or kidney cancer.

V usage is TRBV7-2 and J usage is TRBJ1-3; the D is unclear. V was trimmed by 5 bases and J by 1 base, leaving 12 bases between them. This CDR3 has 15 amino acids. Germline V lookup: CDR1 SGHTA, CDR2 FQGNSA. The CDR3 loop is CASSAFGISGNTIYF. In DNA form, the CDR3 reads TGTGCCAGCAGCGCCTTCGGTATATCTGGAAACACCATATATTTT.

The rearrangement joins TRBV9 to TRBJ2-3; TRBD1 matches 8 bases. The germline CDR1 and CDR2 sequences are SGDLS and YYNGEE. V trimming: 4 bases; J trimming: 3 bases; junction bases outside the gene matches: 7. This CDR3 spans 15 amino acids. CDR3 residues: CASSLSGQATDTQYF. For the CDR3, the DNA is TGTGCCAGCAGCCTTTCGGGACAGGCAACAGATACGCAGTATTTT.

The chain carries TRBV7-2 and TRBJ2-5; TRBD2 agrees at 13 bases. The junction had 4 bases not matched to a gene; V was cut back by 5 bases and J by 4 bases. The CDR3 sequence is 15 residues long. The germline CDR1 and CDR2 sequences are SGHTA and FQGNSA. CDR3: CASSRTSGGGETQYF. In nucleotides, the CDR3 is TGTGCCAGCAGCCGCACTAGCGGGGGGGGAGAGACCCAGTACTTC.

This rearrangement joins TRBV7-8 to TRBJ2-7; D gene ambiguous. CDR3 size: 15 residues. Per the germline V gene, CDR1 is SGHVS and CDR2 is FQNEAQ. The V and J ends lost 5 bases and 0 bases respectively, with 14 bases between them. The CDR3 DNA follows: TGTGCCAGCAGCCTCGAATGGGGTGTCTCCTACGAGCAGTACGTC. This translates into CASSLEWGVSYEQYV.

This chain connects TRBV30 to TRBJ1-3, with a weak D call TRBD1 (5 bases). The CDR3 has 14 amino acids. The V gene's germline CDR1 is GTSNPN and CDR2 SVGIG (reference sequence). Deletions cut 1 base from V and 2 bases from J, with 9 bases between. As DNA, the CDR3 is TGTGCCTGGAGTGAGGGCAGGGCTGGAAACACCATATATTTT. This encodes CAWSEGRAGNTIYF.

V and J are TRBV9 and TRBJ1-6; TRBD1 aligns across 8 bases. Germline trimming cut 5 bases from V and 9 bases from J; bases unmatched to any gene: 10. The germline V gene has CDR1 SGDLS and CDR2 YYNGEE. The CDR3 extends over 15 amino acids. The CDR3 protein is CASSSGQGQGSPLHF. In nucleotides, the CDR3 is TGTGCCAGCAGTTCTGGACAGGGTCAAGGTTCACCCCTCCACTTT.

Only one count was recorded for this clone. The rearrangement joins TRBV28 to TRBJ2-1; D possibly matches TRBD1 or TRBD2 (6 bases each). The CDR3 runs to 13 residues. Trimming cost V 2 bases and J 8 bases, with 10 bases left between them. Looked up from germline, CDR1 is MDHEN and CDR2 is SYDVKM. Here the CDR3 reads CASSLPGGDEQFF. The CDR3 region has the DNA TGTGCCAGCAGTTTACCCGGGGGCGATGAGCAGTTCTTC.

As regards this clone: Additional DNA sequences in this sample encode the identical CDR3. The chain has TRBV28 and TRBJ1-5; D call uncertain. This CDR3 has 11 residues. Germline-derived CDR1 and CDR2 are MDHEN and SYDVKM. V dropped 3 bases and J dropped 6 bases, with 3 bases sitting between them. The CDR3 reads CASSFGQPQHF. The CDR3, as DNA: TGTGCCAGCAGTTTCGGTCAGCCCCAGCATTTT.

The V gene is TRBV7-3, the J gene TRBJ1-1, with TRBD1 as a possible D gene (5 bases). The CDR3 length is 14 residues. The V gene's germline CDR1 is SGHTA and CDR2 FQGTGA. V lost 2 bases and J lost 2, with 9 bases in between. The CDR3 spells CASSLAGGNTEAFF. CDR3 in DNA: TGTGCCAGCAGCTTAGCCGGGGGTAACACTGAAGCTTTCTTT.

The chain joins TRBV27 to TRBJ1-4; perhaps TRBD1 as D (5 bases). The CDR3 has 16 residues. The V end lost 1 base, the J end lost 1 base, and 10 bases lay between the germline ends. Germline-derived CDR1 and CDR2 are MNHEY and SMNVEV (reference sequence). The DNA of the CDR3 is TGTGCCAGCAGTTTATACATGGGGGGAACTAATGAAAAACTGTTTTTT. As protein: CASSLYMGGTNEKLFF.

As regards this clone: Other DNA sequences of this sample code for an identical CDR3. The V gene is TRBV4-1, the J gene TRBJ1-6; a possible D gene is TRBD1 (5 bases). V was trimmed by 1 base and J by 5 bases, leaving 6 bases between them. Germline V gene lookup returns CDR1 MGHRA and CDR2 YSYEKL. This CDR3 has 14 residues. As DNA, the CDR3 is TGCGCCAGCAGCCAAGGACAGAATAATTCACCCCTCCACTTT. Its protein product is CASSQGQNNSPLHF.

The chain has TRBV29-1 and TRBJ1-2; no clear D. Germline lookup yields CDR1 SQVTM and CDR2 ANQGSEA. The CDR3 spans 12 residues. V shed 4 bases and J shed 4 bases, with 10 bases lying between them. CDR3 protein: CSVVTDPYGYTF. The CDR3, as DNA: TGCAGCGTTGTAACAGATCCCTATGGCTACACCTTC.

The chain links TRBV10-3 to TRBJ1-5; no firm D call. The germline V and J ends were trimmed by 10 bases and 0 bases, with 16 bases remaining between them. This CDR3 spans 15 amino acids. CDR1 is ENHRY, CDR2 SYGVKD, per germline. CDR3 amino acids: CATHNAEYSNQPQHF. The CDR3 nucleotides are TGTGCCACTCATAATGCAGAGTATAGCAATCAGCCCCAGCATTTT.

The V and J genes are TRBV4-2 and TRBJ1-2; 9 positions match TRBD1. The J segment lost 7 bases and the V segment lost 4 bases, leaving 4 bases of the junction unmatched. CDR1 and CDR2 from the germline V gene are LGHNA and YNFKEQ. The CDR3 is made up of 13 amino acids. DNA of the CDR3: TGTGCCAGCAGCCGGACAGGGGTGTCTGGCTACACCTTC. Translation gives CASSRTGVSGYTF.

The rearrangement links TRBV29-1 to TRBJ2-7; D is ambiguous. V shed 1 base and J shed 4 bases, with 5 bases lying between them. This CDR3 has 11 amino acids. Germline assignment: CDR1 SQVTM and CDR2 ANQGSEA. CDR3 residues: CSVEVGYEQYF. CDR3 sequence (DNA): TGCAGCGTTGAAGTGGGTTACGAGCAGTACTTC.

The genes are TRBV19 and TRBJ2-1; 9 bases match TRBD2. The germline gives CDR1 LNHDA, CDR2 SQIVND (reference sequence). Germline trimming cut 6 bases from V and 6 bases from J; bases unmatched to any gene: 9. The CDR3 has 15 amino acids. CDR3 sequence: CASSLAGQTFNEQFF. The CDR3, as DNA: TGTGCCAGTAGCCTAGCGGGACAGACATTCAATGAGCAGTTCTTC.

The chain uses TRBV11-2 and TRBJ2-2; 14 nucleotides match TRBD2. The germline V gene encodes CDR1 SGHAT and CDR2 FQNNGV. After removal of 4 bases from V and 6 bases from J, the junction contained 7 bases not matched to a gene. This CDR3 contains 17 residues. The CDR3 sequence: CASSSTSGGAPAGELFF. The CDR3 nucleotides read TGTGCCAGCAGCTCGACTAGCGGGGGGGCCCCAGCCGGGGAGCTGTTTTTT.

CDR3 nucleotides: TGTGCTAGTGGCCAGGGCCGGGAGACCCAGTACTTC. It is translated as CASGQGRETQYF. The chain recombines TRBV12-5 with TRBJ2-5, with D possibly matching TRBD1 (5 bases). The CDR3 sequence is 12 residues long. Looked up from germline, CDR1 is LGHNT and CDR2 is FRNRAP. Trimming cost V 6 bases and J 5 bases, with 10 bases left between them. Supplemented by reference TRBV12-5 and TRBJ2-5, the full variable domain reads DARVTQTPRHKVTEMGQEVTMRCQPILGHNTVFWYRQTMMQGLELLAYFRNRAPLDDSGMPKDRFSAEMPDATLATLKIQPSEPRDSAVYFCASGQGRETQYFGPGTRLLVL.

The chain uses TRBV10-3 and TRBJ2-1, with TRBD1 matching 8 bases. The germline CDR1 and CDR2 sequences are ENHRY and SYGVKD. J lost 10 bases, V lost 11 bases, and 7 bases had no gene match. The length of the CDR3 is 11 residues. The CDR3 is CAAAGGYEQFF. The CDR3 DNA sequence: TGTGCCGCGGCAGGGGGCTACGAGCAGTTCTTC.

Comment on this clone: At one of its ends the junction is not consistent with the germline gene, which may arise from a read error. The chain employs TRBV20-1 and TRBJ2-2; D not certain. Germline V gives CDR1 DFQATT, CDR2 SNEGSKA (reference sequence). The CDR3 totals 11 residues. The CDR3 DNA follows: TGCAGCGCTACCCCCTCCGGGGAGCTGTTTTTT. This encodes CSATPSGELFF.

The J gene is TRBJ1-4, the V gene TRBV19, with D unclear. V was pared by 6 bases and J by 3 bases, with 14 bases between. Germline V gene sequence: CDR1 LNHDA, CDR2 SQIVND (reference sequence). The CDR3 spans 15 residues. CDR3 region: CASSLQPGANEKLFF. For the CDR3, the DNA is TGTGCCAGTAGCCTCCAGCCCGGTGCTAATGAAAAACTGTTTTTT.

The CDR3 sequence is CASSLGTGVGNEQFF. The CDR3 nucleotides read TGTGCCAGCAGCTTGGGGACAGGGGTAGGCAATGAGCAGTTCTTC. The chain couples TRBV7-7 to TRBJ2-1, with 10 bases aligning to TRBD1. V lost 3 bases to trimming and J lost 6 bases; unmatched junction nucleotides: 5. The V gene's germline CDR1 is SSHAT and CDR2 FNYEAQ (reference sequence). This CDR3 region has 15 residues. Based on the CDR3 plus reference TRBV7-7 and TRBJ2-1, the full variable domain is GAGVSQSPRYKVTKRGQDVTLRCDPISSHATLYWYQQALGQGPEFLTYFNYEAQPDKSGLPSDRFSAERPEGSISTLTIQRTEQRDSAMYRCASSLGTGVGNEQFFGPGTRLTVL.

V gene TRBV10-3 combines with J gene TRBJ1-6, with 10 nucleotides matching TRBD1. V shed 2 bases, J shed 6 bases, and the junction held 4 bases outside the gene matches. Germline CDR1 ENHRY, CDR2 SYGVKD. The CDR3 has 16 residues. CDR3 nucleotide sequence: TGTGCCATCAGTGAGCCGGACAGGGGGTCTAATTCACCCCTCCACTTT. Amino acid sequence: CAISEPDRGSNSPLHF.

The chain joins TRBV28 to TRBJ2-1; D is undetermined. Trimming cost V 7 bases and J 0 bases, with 7 bases left between them. Germline V gene lookup returns CDR1 MDHEN and CDR2 SYDVKM. This CDR3 is 13 amino acids long. The CDR3 nucleotides are TGTGCCAGCATGAGCAGCTCCTACAATGAGCAGTTCTTC. Its protein product is CASMSSSYNEQFF. The full variable domain, its missing parts supplied by reference TRBV28 and TRBJ2-1, is DVKVTQSSRYLVKRTGEKVFLECVQDMDHENMFWYRQDPGLGLRLIYFSYDVKMKEKGDIPEGYSVSREKKERFSLILESASTNQTSMYLCASMSSSYNEQFFGPGTRLTVL.

The chain carries TRBV5-4 and TRBJ2-3, with 10 nucleotides matching TRBD2. V shed 1 base and J 6 bases; nucleotides not matched to a gene: 5. CDR3 length: 15 residues. The germline V gene encodes CDR1 SGHNT and CDR2 YYREEE (reference sequence). DNA for the CDR3: TGTGCCAGCAGCTTGCCTAGCGGGGGCGGGGATACGCAGTATTTT. It is translated as CASSLPSGGGDTQYF.

This clone came up many times. This rearrangement joins TRBV7-9 to TRBJ1-6; TRBD1 agrees at 8 bases. The CDR3 sequence is 15 residues long. From germline, CDR1 is SEHNR and CDR2 FQNEAQ (reference sequence). The V and J ends lost 6 bases and 9 bases, in that order; junction bases with no gene match: 10. Written as DNA, the CDR3 is TGTGCCAGCAGGGCCTCTGTTACAGGGGGTTCACCCCTCCACTTT. This translates into CASRASVTGGSPLHF.